A selection of T cell receptor beta chains follows, all from one sample in a study of T cells in Graves' hyperthyroidism and ophthalmopathy. TCRdb recomputed calls from the multiplex PCR reads with MiXCR, one row per CDR3 protein. The sample has about 480,000 distinct CDR3 sequences, 13% to 15% seen once. Source material: blood. The receptors come from a young woman with Graves' hyperthyroidism. Both conserved end residues are part of each CDR3. The D gene is left open where the match is weak. Clone size is shown for a subset of rows, as once, few, many or a class of expanded clone.

>TRBJ2-1|few|TRBV19|NA|16
CASNQGRVGSCNEQFF
TGTGCCAGCAATCAGGGGCGGGTAGGCTCTTGCAATGAGCAGTTCTTC
>TRBJ2-5|many|TRBV28|NA|14
CASSLLGAGETQYF
TGTGCCAGCAGTTTACTCGGGGCAGGGGAGACCCAGTACTTC
>TRBJ2-7|many|TRBV12-3/TRBV12-4|TRBD1|19
CASSTRGTREGQGAQEQYF
TGTGCCAGCAGTACGAGGGGTACCAGGGAGGGACAGGGGGCGCAGGAGCAGTACTTC
>TRBJ2-1|many|TRBV27|NA|14
CASSLGSVPKKQFF
TGTGCCAGCAGTTTAGGGTCCGTCCCCAAAAAGCAGTTCTTC
>TRBJ2-3|NA|TRBV3-1|NA|17
CASSPYGAGRSTDTQYF
TGTGCCAGCAGCCCTTATGGTGCCGGCCGCAGCACAGATACGCAGTATTTT
>TRBJ1-1|many|TRBV29-1|NA|14
CSVAVATAGTEAFF
TGCAGCGTTGCCGTCGCTACAGCGGGTACTGAAGCTTTCTTT
>TRBJ1-1|many|TRBV2|NA|14
CASSARRVDTEAFF
TGTGCCAGCAGCGCACGCAGGGTGGACACTGAAGCTTTCTTT
>TRBJ2-2|NA|TRBV2|NA|14
CASSGNSRVGELFF
TGTGCCAGCAGTGGTAATTCAAGAGTCGGGGAGCTGTTTTTT
>TRBJ2-5|many|TRBV2|TRBD2|15
CASSEGGGMAETQYF
TGTGCCAGCAGTGAAGGCGGGGGGATGGCGGAGACCCAGTACTTC
>TRBJ1-1|once|TRBV2|TRBD1|14
CASSVDRADTEAFF
TGTGCCAGCAGTGTGGACAGGGCTGACACTGAAGCTTTCTTT
>TRBJ1-5|many|TRBV27|TRBD1|14
CASSTGQEHQPQHF
TGTGCCAGCAGTACGGGACAGGAGCATCAGCCCCAGCATTTT
>TRBJ1-1|NA|TRBV19|NA|17
CASKGGLSGISDTEAFF
TGTGCCAGTAAAGGGGGGTTATCTGGGATATCGGACACTGAAGCTTTCTTT
>TRBJ2-3|many|TRBV20-1|TRBD2|17
CSALGSGDHSSTDTQYF
TGCAGTGCTCTGGGTAGCGGGGATCATTCTAGCACAGATACGCAGTATTTT
>TRBJ1-2|NA|TRBV20-1|NA|11
CSAKTGYGYTF
TGCAGTGCTAAAACCGGATATGGCTACACCTTC
>TRBJ2-6|many|TRBV7-8|NA|14
CASSGDAGANVLTF
TGTGCCAGCAGCGGGGATGCTGGGGCCAACGTCCTGACTTTC
>TRBJ1-5|NA|TRBV27|TRBD1|17
CVSSIGTGAGGNQPQHF
TGTGTCAGCAGCATCGGGACAGGGGCGGGGGGCAATCAGCCCCAGCATTTT
>TRBJ1-1|many|TRBV7-9|NA|11
CASSFSTEAFF
TGTGCCAGCAGCTTCTCTACTGAAGCTTTCTTT
>TRBJ2-3|many|TRBV5-8|TRBD1|15
CASSSPGQVTDTQYF
TGTGCCAGCAGCTCCCCGGGACAGGTCACAGATACGCAGTATTTT
>TRBJ2-1|many|TRBV12-3/TRBV12-4|TRBD2|15
CASSSGLAGVNEQFF
TGTGCCAGCAGTTCGGGACTAGCGGGAGTCAATGAGCAGTTCTTC
>TRBJ1-1|many|TRBV12-3/TRBV12-4|NA|13
CASNSRRNTEAFF
TGTGCCAGCAATTCTCGGAGGAACACTGAAGCTTTCTTT
>TRBJ2-1|NA|TRBV30|TRBD1|16
CAWSPRDRGSYNEQFF
TGTGCCTGGAGCCCCCGGGACAGGGGCTCCTACAATGAGCAGTTCTTC
>TRBJ2-1|many|TRBV24-1|NA|13
CATSDPPWNEQFF
TGTGCCACCAGTGACCCCCCTTGGAATGAGCAGTTCTTC
>TRBJ2-5|many|TRBV12-3/TRBV12-4|TRBD2|15
CASSLEAGGGETQYF
TGTGCCAGCAGTTTAGAGGCGGGGGGGGGAGAGACCCAGTACTTC
>TRBJ1-3|many|TRBV6-1|NA|15
CASSNLWGQGNTIYF
TGTGCCAGCAGTAATCTGTGGGGGCAGGGAAACACCATATATTTT
>TRBJ1-2|many|TRBV12-3/TRBV12-4|TRBD1|14
CASSLDRDRGGYTF
TGTGCCAGCAGTTTAGACCGGGACAGGGGCGGCTACACCTTC
>TRBJ1-1|NA|TRBV12-3/TRBV12-4|NA|19
CASSYLAPVTASMNTEAFF
TGTGCCAGCAGTTACCTGGCTCCGGTCACAGCCAGCATGAACACTGAAGCTTTCTTT
>TRBJ2-5|NA|TRBV20-1|TRBD2|14
CSGGIAGNQETQYF
TGCAGTGGCGGGATAGCGGGCAACCAAGAGACCCAGTACTTC
>TRBJ2-1|NA|TRBV20-1|NA|13
CSARGGAGNEQFF
TGCAGTGCTAGGGGGGGGGCCGGTAATGAGCAGTTCTTC
>TRBJ2-6|many|TRBV18|NA|15
CASSPLGAGANVLTF
TGTGCCAGCTCACCATTGGGGGCTGGGGCCAACGTCCTGACTTTC
>TRBJ2-7|few|TRBV19|TRBD2|15
CASSILTSGSWEQYF
TGTGCCAGTAGTATATTGACTAGCGGGAGCTGGGAGCAGTACTTC
>TRBJ2-2|few|TRBV7-3|NA|16
CASSQTIPANTGELFF
TGTGCCAGCAGCCAAACTATCCCCGCGAACACCGGGGAGCTGTTTTTT
>TRBJ2-4|few|TRBV6-7|NA|13
CAPWARAKNIQYF
TGTGCCCCCTGGGCGCGGGCCAAAAACATTCAGTACTTC
>TRBJ2-7|many|TRBV20-1|NA|12
CSAATGSYEQYF
TGCAGTGCCGCGACAGGCAGCTACGAGCAGTACTTC
>TRBJ1-3|few|TRBV6-1|TRBD1|12
CASNQGADTIYF
TGTGCCAGCAATCAGGGGGCGGACACCATATATTTT
>TRBJ1-1|NA|TRBV6-1|TRBD1|14
CASSAGTGGRYAFF
TGTGCCAGCAGCGCCGGGACAGGGGGCAGGTATGCTTTCTTT
>TRBJ1-5|many|TRBV18|TRBD1|15
CASSPRDRANQPQHF
TGTGCCAGCTCACCACGTGACAGGGCAAATCAGCCCCAGCATTTT
>TRBJ1-2|many|TRBV12-3/TRBV12-4|NA|12
CASTYGGPGYTF
TGTGCCAGCACCTACGGGGGCCCCGGCTACACCTTC
>TRBJ1-5|many|TRBV18|TRBD1|15
CASSGGQALQSAQHF
TGTGCCAGCTCAGGTGGACAGGCCCTACAATCAGCCCAGCATTTT
>TRBJ1-1|many|TRBV7-2|NA|13
CASTRRADTEAFF
TGTGCCAGCACTCGACGGGCGGACACTGAAGCTTTCTTT
>TRBJ1-5|many|TRBV12-3/TRBV12-4|NA|14
CASSRDSGRQPQHF
TGTGCCAGCAGCCGTGACTCCGGCCGCCAGCCCCAGCATTTT
>TRBJ2-7|many|TRBV20-1|NA|12
CSAGDLPPEQYF
TGCAGTGCTGGGGATCTTCCGCCCGAGCAGTACTTC
>TRBJ2-2|many|TRBV6-1|NA|15
CASSPLRENPGELFF
TGTGCCAGCAGTCCACTCCGGGAGAACCCCGGGGAGCTGTTTTTT
>TRBJ1-4|NA|TRBV5-1|NA|15
CASSLLSGVNEKLFF
TGCGCCAGCAGCCTACTGAGCGGAGTTAATGAAAAACTGTTTTTT
>TRBJ2-1|many|TRBV6-2/TRBV6-3|NA|15
CASSSTTTSYNEQFF
TGTGCCAGCAGTTCGACTACGACTTCCTACAATGAGCAGTTCTTC
>TRBJ1-2|few|TRBV6-6|NA|15
CASSPRGEPNYGYTF
TGTGCCAGCAGTCCCCGGGGGGAACCAAACTATGGCTACACCTTC
>TRBJ1-1|once|TRBV30|NA|16
CAWRTGRLRENTEAFF
TGTGCCTGGAGGACCGGTCGGCTGCGAGAGAACACTGAAGCTTTCTTT
>TRBJ1-4|few|TRBV5-5|NA|15
CASSGPWGRNEKLFF
TGTGCCAGCAGCGGCCCGTGGGGACGTAATGAAAAACTGTTTTTT
>TRBJ1-1|many|TRBV7-3|NA|16
CASSLGTKWEGTEAFF
TGTGCCAGCAGCTTAGGGACAAAGTGGGAAGGAACTGAAGCTTTCTTT
>TRBJ2-5|many|TRBV12-3/TRBV12-4|TRBD1|15
CASSQDRGGQETQYF
TGTGCCAGCAGTCAGGACAGGGGTGGCCAAGAGACCCAGTACTTC
>TRBJ2-7|many|TRBV20-1|NA|15
CSARAPSVFTYEQYF
TGCAGTGCTAGAGCTCCATCCGTTTTCACCTACGAGCAGTACTTC
>TRBJ2-1|many|TRBV7-3|TRBD2|15
CASSRSGGRYNEQFF
TGTGCCAGCAGCCGAAGTGGCGGGAGATACAATGAGCAGTTCTTC
>TRBJ2-1|few|TRBV24-1|TRBD2|16
CATSGTGTTSYNEQFF
TGTGCCACCAGTGGTACCGGGACTACGTCCTACAATGAGCAGTTCTTC
>TRBJ1-5|NA|TRBV24-1|NA|15
CATSDPRQDRQPQHF
TGTGCCACCAGTGACCCCAGACAGGACCGGCAGCCCCAGCATTTT
>TRBJ2-5|many|TRBV28|NA|14
CASRGGGGQETQYF
TGTGCCAGCAGAGGGGGTGGGGGCCAAGAGACCCAGTACTTC
>TRBJ2-7|NA|TRBV6-2/TRBV6-3|NA|15
CASSPIERLSYEQYF
TGTGCCAGCAGCCCCATAGAGCGGCTATCCTACGAGCAGTACTTC